This TCR beta chain was recovered during a study of shared clonotypes between healthy human individuals. Sequencing used immunoSEQ multiplex PCR; TCRdb keeps in-frame clones, though not all of them. This table has 850,000 to 1,200,000 clones, approximately 76% appearing once. Germline V gene lookup returns CDR1 LGHNA and CDR2 YNFKEQ. V lost 5 bases and J lost 5, with 21 bases in between. There are 16 residues in the CDR3. The rearrangement links TRBV4-2 to TRBJ2-5; D might be TRBD1 (6 bases). Input material: memory CD4+ T cells sorted from blood. Noted subset: CD45RA-negative fraction. This clonotype was obtained from a man aged 18 to 29 in good health. DNA for the CDR3: TGTGCCAGCAGCAAATACTTCAGGGGTTTGGAGGAGACCCAGTACTTC. Encoded protein: CASSKYFRGLEETQYF.